The 5 T cell receptor beta chains listed next were all sequenced from one sample in a study of T cells in Graves' hyperthyroidism and ophthalmopathy. RNA transcripts were the template for amplifying TCR beta CDR3 regions. The HTBI set primed first-round TCR CDR3 RT-PCR. TCRdb reprocessed the multiplex PCR reads via MiXCR and lists one record per CDR3 protein. This sample has hundreds of thousands of distinct CDR3 sequences, with approximately 15% found just once. Sequenced material: blood. Receptors were obtained from a woman in her twenties or thirties with Graves' hyperthyroidism that later progressed to Graves' ophthalmopathy.

The table lists this clonotype with many counts. This chain joins TRBV12-3 or TRBV12-4 and TRBJ2-2; 8 bases match TRBD2. With 4 bases clipped from V and 0 bases from J, the junction kept 4 bases outside the gene matches. The CDR3 has 16 amino acids. Here the CDR3 DNA reads TGTGCCAGCAGTTCTCCACTAGCGGCGAACACCGGGGAGCTGTTTTTT. Its protein product is CASSSPLAANTGELFF.

The table lists this clonotype with a few counts. V is TRBV5-1 and J is TRBJ2-3; D uncertain. The V gene lost 3 bases and the J gene lost 1 base, with 6 bases spanning the gap. This CDR3 spans 13 amino acids. Germline values: CDR1 SGHRS, CDR2 YFSETQ. The CDR3 DNA reads as TGCGCCAGCAGCTCCGTGGGCACAGATACGCAGTATTTT. Translated: CASSSVGTDTQYF. The full variable domain, with the rest looked up from reference TRBV5-1 and TRBJ2-3, is KAGVTQTPRYLIKTRGQQVTLSCSPISGHRSVSWYQQTPGQGLQFLFEYFSETQRNKGNFPGRFSGRQFSNSRSEMNVSTLELGDSALYLCASSSVGTDTQYFGPGTRLTVL.

This clonotype was observed many times. This rearrangement joins TRBV7-9 to TRBJ2-1, with 9 bases matching TRBD1. Germline CDR1 reads SEHNR; CDR2 reads FQNEAQ (reference sequence). The CDR3 spans 16 residues. J gave up 9 bases and V 2 bases, and 11 bases lay outside the gene matches. The CDR3 DNA reads TGTGCCAGCAGCTTATTAACGGGACAGGGTTTAAGTGAGCAGTTCTTC. Its translation: CASSLLTGQGLSEQFF. Full variable domain (rest looked up from reference TRBV7-9 and TRBJ2-1): DTGVSQNPRHKITKRGQNVTFRCDPISEHNRLYWYRQTLGQGPEFLTYFQNEAQLEKSRLLSDRFSAERPKGSFSTLEIQRTEQGDSAMYLCASSLLTGQGLSEQFFGPGTRLTVL.

This clonotype was counted many times. The chain employs TRBV12-5 and TRBJ2-3, with TRBD2 as a possible D gene (5 bases). Trimming removed 3 bases from V and 13 bases from J, with 11 bases in between. The CDR3 is made up of 11 amino acids. Germline CDR1 is LGHNT and CDR2 is FRNRAP. The CDR3 sequence is CASGLGAVEYF. The CDR3 DNA follows: TGTGCTAGTGGTTTAGGAGCGGTTGAGTATTTT.

The chain links TRBV14 to TRBJ2-5; TRBD1 or TRBD2 may be the D gene (5 bases each). The V and J ends lost 0 bases and 5 bases respectively, with 10 bases between them. The CDR3 has 14 amino acids. Germline V gene sequence: CDR1 SGHDN, CDR2 FVKESK. The CDR3 DNA is TGTGCCAGCAGCCAAGAGGGCTGGGGGGAGACCCAGTACTTC. This encodes CASSQEGWGETQYF.